The subject of this entry is one T cell receptor beta chain. The source of the sample is a study of identical twins. TCRdb re-called the 5' RACE reads through MiXCR, storing one row per CDR3 protein. The profile covers about 190,000 distinct CDR3 sequences, with approximately 15% appearing a single time and less than 45% taken by the ten largest. This same sample was also taken into another study, of T cells expressing NK-cell markers.

Sequenced: CD8+ T cells sorted from blood. This TCR was sampled from a woman younger than 30 in good health.

The CDR3 DNA follows: TGTGCCAGCAGTTCGGGACTCCTAGTGGAGACCCAGTACTTC. This sequence encodes CASSSGLLVETQYF. The chain recombines TRBV27 with TRBJ2-5, with D maybe TRBD2 (6 bases). Germline lookup yields CDR1 MNHEY and CDR2 SMNVEV (reference sequence). V was cut by 4 bases and J by 5 bases, with 14 bases left in between. CDR3 size: 14 residues.